The rows below give T cell receptor beta chains drawn from one sample of a study of blood T cell repertoires in COVID-19. Data came from immunoSEQ multiplex PCR; TCRdb stores just in-frame clones and leaves some out. The data show around 220,000 clones, 80% to 90% seen once. The sequencing input was PBMCs or T cells enriched from blood (not recorded which). The receptors were sampled from a woman aged 45 to 65 with acute COVID-19. Both conserved end residues are part of each CDR3. The D gene is left open where the match is weak. Clone size, where shown, is once, few, many, or a class for clones that have expanded.

CDR3aa	CDR3nt	abundance	v_gene	j_gene	d_gene
CASSLEQHSGANVLTF	TGTGCCAGCAGCTTGGAACAGCACTCTGGGGCCAACGTCCTGACTTTC	NA	TRBV5-4	TRBJ2-6	NA
CASSPTSGRTTGELFF	TGTGCCAGCAGCCCAACTAGCGGGAGGACCACCGGGGAGCTGTTTTTT	NA	TRBV7-2	TRBJ2-2	TRBD2
CASSYGTSGSRQYF	TGTGCCAGCAGCTACGGGACTAGCGGGAGTAGGCAGTATTTT	NA	TRBV11-3	TRBJ2-3	TRBD2
CASEWAGAYEQYF	TGTGCCAGCGAGTGGGCAGGGGCCTACGAGCAGTACTTC	NA	TRBV28	TRBJ2-7	NA
CASSFTDTGTEAFF	TGTGCCAGCAGCTTTACCGACACCGGCACTGAAGCTTTCTTT	NA	TRBV11-2	TRBJ1-1	NA
CASSQGKRTPGELFF	TGTGCCAGTAGCCAAGGGAAGCGGACGCCCGGGGAGCTGTTTTTT	NA	TRBV19	TRBJ2-2	NA
CASSGGTQGAGTDTQYF	TGTGCCAGCAGTGGGGGCACACAGGGGGCGGGCACAGATACGCAGTATTTT	NA	TRBV9	TRBJ2-3	TRBD1
CSASDRGSADTQYF	TGCAGTGCTAGTGACCGGGGGAGCGCAGATACGCAGTATTTT	NA	TRBV20-1	TRBJ2-3	NA
CASRDAKAPDSEQYF	TGTGCCAGCAGGGATGCTAAGGCCCCAGACTCCGAGCAGTACTTC	NA	TRBV2	TRBJ2-7	NA
CAWSAGQLYEQYF	TGTGCCTGGAGTGCTGGACAATTATACGAGCAGTACTTC	NA	TRBV30	TRBJ2-7	NA
CASSLRLASYNEQFF	TGCGCCAGCAGCCTGAGACTAGCGAGCTACAATGAGCAGTTCTTC	NA	TRBV5-1	TRBJ2-1	TRBD2
CASSQNSGMVNEQFF	TGTGCCAGCTCACAAAATAGCGGGATGGTCAATGAGCAGTTCTTC	NA	TRBV18	TRBJ2-1	TRBD2
CASSLGGGADYGYTF	TGTGCCAGCAGTTTAGGGGGAGGGGCGGACTATGGCTACACCTTC	NA	TRBV28	TRBJ1-2	NA
CASRRSGVSSQYF	TGTGCCAGCAGGAGGTCGGGGGTGAGTTCGCAGTATTTT	NA	TRBV5-6	TRBJ2-3	NA
CASSWGLAGVTTGELFF	TGCGCCAGCAGCTGGGGACTAGCGGGAGTAACCACCGGGGAGCTGTTTTTT	NA	TRBV5-1	TRBJ2-2	TRBD2
CASSPRAGGRYGYTF	TGTGCCAGCAGTCCCCGGGCAGGGGGCAGGTATGGCTACACCTTC	NA	TRBV27	TRBJ1-2	TRBD1
CASTRNNEQFF	TGTGCCAGCACCAGGAACAATGAGCAGTTCTTC	NA	TRBV25-1	TRBJ2-1	NA
CASSSLAGWAYNEQFF	TGTGCCAGCAGCTCGCTAGCGGGATGGGCCTACAATGAGCAGTTCTTC	once	TRBV5-5	TRBJ2-1	TRBD2